The 7 T cell receptor beta chains reported below all come from one sample, sequenced in a study of T-cell memory formation after mild COVID-19. TCRdb re-called the 5' RACE reads through MiXCR, storing one row per CDR3 protein. The sample lists around 310,000 distinct CDR3 sequences; 20% to 25% were seen once. The sample consisted of PBMCs or a T cell subset sorted from them (not recorded which). Receptors were obtained from a man aged 18 to 29 who had mild COVID-19 (a few samples of this study predate the infection). Cell type and time point are not known.

This clonotype has only a few counts. This chain uses TRBV18 with TRBJ2-1; D unresolved. CDR1 and CDR2 from the germline V gene are KGHSH and LQKENI. Trimming removed 1 base at V and 12 bases at J, with 10 bases between. This CDR3 has 12 residues. Here the CDR3 reads CASSPQVYGQFF. The DNA for the CDR3 is TGTGCCAGCTCACCACAGGTCTACGGGCAGTTCTTC.

This clonotype was recorded a few times. This sequence joins TRBV29-1 and TRBJ2-3; D possibly corresponds to TRBD2 (5 bases). The CDR3 runs 15 residues. V lost 7 bases and J lost 1, with 18 bases in between. Germline V CDR1 and CDR2: SQVTM, ANQGSEA. In DNA, the CDR3 is TGCAGCGCCTCTTACTCGGGGTTGGGCACAGATACGCAGTATTTT. Its translation: CSASYSGLGTDTQYF.

The table lists this clonotype with a few counts. This chain links TRBV12-3 or TRBV12-4 with TRBJ2-1; D call uncertain. Trimming cost V 2 bases and J 5 bases, with 10 bases left between them. There are 14 residues in the CDR3. The CDR3 spells CASSLRHLDNEQFF. DNA of the CDR3: TGTGCCAGCAGTTTACGGCATTTAGACAATGAGCAGTTCTTC.

The V gene is TRBV12-3 or TRBV12-4, the J gene TRBJ1-3; 7 positions match TRBD1. V gave up 6 bases and J gave up 0 bases; unmatched junction bases: 5. The CDR3 runs 15 residues. CDR3 nucleotide sequence: TGTGCCAGCAGGCCGACAGGGATCTCTGGAAACACCATATATTTT. This gives the protein CASRPTGISGNTIYF.

The CDR3 region is CASSESTSGGADEQFF. DNA of the CDR3: TGTGCCAGCAGTGAATCTACTAGCGGGGGGGCGGATGAGCAGTTCTTC. The rearrangement uses TRBV2 and TRBJ2-1, with 13 bases that match TRBD2. The CDR3 extends over 16 amino acids. Germline CDR1 and CDR2: SNHLY and FYNNEI. The junction had 6 bases not matched to a gene; V was cut back by 2 bases and J by 8 bases. The full variable domain, rest sourced from reference TRBV2 and TRBJ2-1, is EPEVTQTPSHQVTQMGQEVILRCVPISNHLYFYWYRQILGQKVEFLVSFYNNEISEKSEIFDDQFSVERPDGSNFTLKIRSTKLEDSAMYFCASSESTSGGADEQFFGPGTRLTVL.

In its sample, this clonotype was seen a few times. In nucleotides, the CDR3 is TGTGCCAGCTCACTCCCCGGGACAGGGATCACTGGAAACACCATATATTTT. Translated, it gives CASSLPGTGITGNTIYF. The chain uses TRBV18 and TRBJ1-3; 9 bases align to TRBD1. The CDR3 consists of 17 residues. J was trimmed by 2 bases and V by 4 bases; bases with no gene match: 9. Germline V gene sequence: CDR1 KGHSH, CDR2 LQKENI.

The rearrangement uses TRBV6-5 and TRBJ2-1, with 7 positions matching TRBD1. The CDR3 spans 16 residues. J lost 3 bases, V lost 5 bases, and 10 bases had no gene match. CDR1 is MNHEY and CDR2 is SVGAGI in the germline V gene. Here the CDR3 reads CASSPSLGQSYNEQFF. CDR3 coding DNA: TGTGCCAGCAGTCCCTCCCTGGGACAGAGCTACAATGAGCAGTTCTTC.